These T cell receptor beta chains were read from a single sample in a study of T cell clonotyping in hematopoietic cell transplantation. Data came from immunoSEQ multiplex PCR; TCRdb stores just in-frame clones and leaves some out. Of 6,000 to 8,000 clones in the sample, more than 75% were seen once. The sample here was peripheral blood mononuclear cells, taken before stem cell transplant. The source is a man aged 55 to 70 with acute myeloid leukemia. Some clones in this sample may be carry-over from other donors' samples. CDR3s leave out the opening cysteine and the closing phenylalanine or tryptophan. The order of the fields is J gene, V gene, CDR3 protein.

j_gene: TRBJ2-1; v_gene: TRBV2; CDR3aa: ASDRPFEQF
j_gene: TRBJ2-1; v_gene: TRBV5-1; CDR3aa: ASSLVASSDEQF
j_gene: TRBJ1-1; v_gene: TRBV10-3; CDR3aa: AITQGGGMNTEAF
j_gene: TRBJ2-7; v_gene: TRBV29-1; CDR3aa: SVHFTTGGYEQY
j_gene: TRBJ2-5; v_gene: TRBV7-2; CDR3aa: ASSSPTGQETQY
j_gene: TRBJ2-2; v_gene: TRBV10-3; CDR3aa: ATGGTTNTGELF
j_gene: TRBJ1-4; v_gene: TRBV30; CDR3aa: AWSEDRESPLF
j_gene: TRBJ1-6; v_gene: TRBV6-1; CDR3aa: ASRGGQGDYSPLH
j_gene: TRBJ2-7; v_gene: TRBV28; CDR3aa: ASSGWGRGSEQY
j_gene: TRBJ2-2; v_gene: TRBV7-6; CDR3aa: ASKAQPSGGLEDTGELF
j_gene: TRBJ2-1; v_gene: TRBV20-1; CDR3aa: SATYNEQF
j_gene: TRBJ2-1; v_gene: TRBV14; CDR3aa: ASSSLTGGYNEQF
j_gene: TRBJ1-2; v_gene: TRBV6-1; CDR3aa: ASSELEGSGAFKYGYT
j_gene: TRBJ1-1; v_gene: TRBV5-5; CDR3aa: ASSLEFQVNTEAF
j_gene: TRBJ2-1; v_gene: TRBV28; CDR3aa: ASSPLAVEPYNEQF
j_gene: TRBJ2-7; v_gene: TRBV2; CDR3aa: ASSEWAFNLGQY
j_gene: TRBJ2-3; v_gene: TRBV30; CDR3aa: AWSPNRGTDTQY
j_gene: TRBJ2-5; v_gene: TRBV2; CDR3aa: ASSGLAGGKQETQY
j_gene: TRBJ1-1; v_gene: TRBV6-5; CDR3aa: ASSYGGGVRNTEAF
j_gene: TRBJ2-6; v_gene: TRBV7-3; CDR3aa: ASSLTLLGSGANVLT
j_gene: TRBJ1-4; v_gene: TRBV13; CDR3aa: ASSPSRQETNEKLF
j_gene: TRBJ2-5; v_gene: TRBV5-1; CDR3aa: ASSFPGAEETQY
j_gene: TRBJ2-1; v_gene: TRBV5-1; CDR3aa: ASSLGAGGHNEQF
j_gene: TRBJ1-1; v_gene: TRBV5-8; CDR3aa: ASSFDRTGGTEAF
j_gene: TRBJ2-1; v_gene: TRBV10-1; CDR3aa: ASSDRTSGRMPLRNEQF
j_gene: TRBJ2-5; v_gene: TRBV5-4; CDR3aa: ASSPAGGQETQY
j_gene: TRBJ1-2; v_gene: TRBV6-1; CDR3aa: AINHWGNNYGYT
j_gene: TRBJ2-7; v_gene: TRBV7-8; CDR3aa: ASSAVPSGRTISEQY
j_gene: TRBJ1-2; v_gene: TRBV29-1; CDR3aa: STRTGPYYGYT
j_gene: TRBJ1-4; v_gene: TRBV5-6; CDR3aa: ASSYTTNEKLF
j_gene: TRBJ1-1; v_gene: TRBV10-2; CDR3aa: ASMGTESVAF
j_gene: TRBJ2-1; v_gene: TRBV4-1; CDR3aa: ASSQGLQAKGDEQF
j_gene: TRBJ1-6; v_gene: TRBV5-4; CDR3aa: ASSLVGRENSPLH
j_gene: TRBJ1-5; v_gene: TRBV13; CDR3aa: ASSLRTPPGVAQPQH
j_gene: TRBJ2-2; v_gene: TRBV27; CDR3aa: ASSLSAGTGELF
j_gene: TRBJ1-5; v_gene: TRBV19; CDR3aa: ASSPRSSLNQPQH
j_gene: TRBJ2-2; v_gene: TRBV21-1; CDR3aa: ASSFLKNDRGRRTGELF
j_gene: TRBJ1-2; v_gene: TRBV7-2; CDR3aa: ASSLTGQNYGYT
j_gene: TRBJ1-2; v_gene: TRBV9; CDR3aa: ASSPGAPMIYGYT
j_gene: TRBJ1-5; v_gene: TRBV28; CDR3aa: ASTDWGEAPQH
j_gene: TRBJ1-2; v_gene: TRBV4-2; CDR3aa: ASSQMTANYGYT
j_gene: TRBJ2-5; v_gene: TRBV11-3; CDR3aa: ASSPGANIETQY